Below, 4 T cell receptor beta chains from the same sample are listed, as sequenced in a study of graft-versus-host responses after intestinal transplantation. There were some 200,000 CFSE-labeled responder cells plated together with some 200,000 irradiated, violet-dye-labeled stimulator cells. The table came from immunoSEQ multiplex PCR; TCRdb's copy has only in-frame clones and leaves some out. The table includes 15,000 or so clones, 30% to 40% detected once. Sequencing was performed on alloreactive CD8+ T cells from a mixed lymphocyte reaction culture, taken before intestinal transplant. Subset here: CFSE-low proliferating T cells sorted from approximately 6-day pre-transplant mixed lymphocyte reaction (GvH or HvG direction). The receptors shown here come from a human patient who received an intestinal transplant.

Only a few counts were recorded for this clone. The chain couples TRBV6-5 to TRBJ2-5; D might be TRBD1 (6 bases). This CDR3 region has 14 residues. The germline CDR1 and CDR2 sequences are MNHEY and SVGAGI. V dropped 3 bases and J dropped 3 bases, with 11 bases sitting between them. The CDR3 protein is CASSYGQGKETQYF. The CDR3, as DNA: TGTGCCAGCAGTTATGGTCAGGGGAAAGAGACCCAGTACTTC.

This clone has only one observation. The chain uses TRBV27 and TRBJ2-1; 12 bases are shared with TRBD2. The germline CDR1 and CDR2 sequences are MNHEY and SMNVEV (reference sequence). The CDR3 is 16 residues long. After removal of 6 bases from V and 8 bases from J, the junction contained 11 bases not matched to a gene. The CDR3, as DNA: TGTGCCAGCAGCTTAGGAACTAGCGGGGGGTTTTATGAGCAGTTCTTC. This encodes CASSLGTSGGFYEQFF.

This chain joins TRBV4-1 and TRBJ1-1; unclear D gene. Germline CDR1 reads MGHRA; CDR2 reads YSYEKL. V was cut by 1 base and J by 4 bases, with 10 bases left in between. CDR3 size: 14 residues. In DNA, the CDR3 is TGCGCCAGCAGCCAAGGGCTCGGGTCCACTGAAGCTTTCTTT. This codes for CASSQGLGSTEAFF.

This rearrangement joins TRBV11-2 to TRBJ2-3; D remains ambiguous. V shed 4 bases and J shed 0 bases, with 17 bases lying between them. Per germline, CDR1 SGHAT and CDR2 FQNNGV. The CDR3 spans 17 residues. The CDR3 here is CASSSPVTSWSTDTQYF. Here the CDR3 DNA reads TGTGCCAGCAGCTCCCCGGTTACTTCGTGGAGCACAGATACGCAGTATTTT. The full variable domain, its missing parts supplied by reference TRBV11-2 and TRBJ2-3, is EAGVAQSPRYKIIEKRQSVAFWCNPISGHATLYWYQQILGQGPKLLIQFQNNGVVDDSQLPKDRFSAERLKGVDSTLKIQPAKLEDSAVYLCASSSPVTSWSTDTQYFGPGTRLTVL.